The entry that follows covers one TCR beta chain sequence. Original handling: How many nucleated cells were present was estimated from reference gene primer amplification. Measured with immunoSEQ multiplex PCR; TCRdb has only the in-frame clones, and not every one. Clone size and the V and J calls come from that table; the DNA yielded D and trimming. The sample lists under 300,000 clones, over 75% occurring once. These data belong to a study of blood T cell repertoires in COVID-19. Study in general: Researchers got acute and convalescent COVID-19 samples from the United States, Italy and Spain. Sources were T cells, B-cell-depleted T cells, or PBMCs; the material itself was cDNA or gDNA.

The CDR3 consists of 15 residues. The V gene's germline CDR1 is MNHEY and CDR2 SVGAGI. V was trimmed by 0 bases and J by 5 bases, leaving 12 bases between them. The TCR comes from a human donor in a cohort sampled during active COVID-19. The sample consisted of peripheral blood. The V call is TRBV6-5, the J call TRBJ2-3; tentatively, D is TRBD1 (5 bases). In DNA form, the CDR3 reads TGTGCCAGCAGTTACTCGAGGACAAGCCGAGATACGCAGTATTTT. Its protein product is CASSYSRTSRDTQYF.